The clone carrying this TCR beta chain was observed a few times. This sample is part of a study of T cells in Graves' hyperthyroidism and ophthalmopathy. V dropped 2 bases and J dropped 4; count of bases not matched to a gene: 4. Germline CDR1 MNHEY, CDR2 SMNVEV (reference sequence). CDR3 length: 14 amino acids. RNA transcripts were the template for amplifying TCR beta CDR3 regions. TCR CDR3 underwent first-round RT-PCR with the HTBI primer set. TCRdb fed the multiplex PCR reads into MiXCR, producing one record per CDR3 protein. This sample carries fewer than 900,000 distinct CDR3 sequences, about a sixth of them seen once, and the ten largest clones take approximately 8%.

This clonotype was sampled from a man younger than 35 with Graves' hyperthyroidism. The V call is TRBV27, the J call TRBJ2-7, with 8 bases fitting TRBD2. Sequencing input: blood. This chain's CDR3 is CASSLSTSGYEQYF. The CDR3 DNA follows: TGTGCCAGCAGTTTAAGTACTAGCGGTTACGAGCAGTACTTC.